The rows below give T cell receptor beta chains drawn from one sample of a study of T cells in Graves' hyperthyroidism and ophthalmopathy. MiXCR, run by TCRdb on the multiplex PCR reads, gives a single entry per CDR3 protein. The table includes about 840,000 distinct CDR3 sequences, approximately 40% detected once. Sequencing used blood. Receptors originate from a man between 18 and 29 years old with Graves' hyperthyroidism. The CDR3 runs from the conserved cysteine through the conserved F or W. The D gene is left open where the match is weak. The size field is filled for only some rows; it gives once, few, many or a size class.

CDR3 DNA: TGTGCCAGTAGCTTAGGGGACAGGGTCACTGAAGCTTTCTTT
CDR3 protein: CASSLGDRVTEAFF
J gene: TRBJ1-1
clone size: many
D gene: TRBD1
V gene: TRBV19

CDR3 DNA: TGCAGTACCGGGGACAGGGAGGCTGCTGAAGCTTTCTTT
CDR3 protein: CSTGDREAAEAFF
J gene: TRBJ1-1
clone size: NA
D gene: TRBD1
V gene: TRBV20-1

CDR3 DNA: TGTGTCAGCAGCCCGACGGTGGGAGGGACTGAAGCTTTCTTT
CDR3 protein: CVSSPTVGGTEAFF
J gene: TRBJ1-1
clone size: NA
D gene: NA
V gene: TRBV5-1

CDR3 DNA: TGTGCCAGCAGTGACTTCGACAGGGCTCACGGCGAGCAGTACTTC
CDR3 protein: CASSDFDRAHGEQYF
J gene: TRBJ2-7
clone size: NA
D gene: TRBD1
V gene: TRBV2

CDR3 DNA: TGTGCCAGCAGTGAAAGTTTGACTGCCTCCGGGACCCAGTACTTC
CDR3 protein: CASSESLTASGTQYF
J gene: TRBJ2-5
clone size: NA
D gene: NA
V gene: TRBV6-1

CDR3 DNA: TGTGCCATCAGTGAACAGGGGGCCTACGAGCAGTACTTC
CDR3 protein: CAISEQGAYEQYF
J gene: TRBJ2-7
clone size: NA
D gene: TRBD1
V gene: TRBV10-3

CDR3 DNA: TGTGCCAGCAGCTTAAATGACAGGGCCCAATACGAGCAGTACTTC
CDR3 protein: CASSLNDRAQYEQYF
J gene: TRBJ2-7
clone size: few
D gene: TRBD1
V gene: TRBV7-9

CDR3 DNA: TGTGCCAGCAGAACAGGCTCAACTAATGAAAAACTGTTTTTT
CDR3 protein: CASRTGSTNEKLFF
J gene: TRBJ1-4
clone size: few
D gene: NA
V gene: TRBV7-6

CDR3 DNA: TGTGCCAGCAGTTCCCGGGACTTTTATAGCAATCAGCCCCAGCATTTT
CDR3 protein: CASSSRDFYSNQPQHF
J gene: TRBJ1-5
clone size: NA
D gene: NA
V gene: TRBV12-3/TRBV12-4

CDR3 DNA: TGTGCCAGCAGCGTCAGGGGAGTTGACACTGAAGCTCTCTTT
CDR3 protein: CASSVRGVDTEALF
J gene: TRBJ1-1
clone size: NA
D gene: NA
V gene: TRBV7-8

CDR3 DNA: TGCAGCAGTTCCACGGTGGGAGGGGATGAAGCTTTCTTT
CDR3 protein: CSSSTVGGDEAFF
J gene: TRBJ1-1
clone size: NA
D gene: NA
V gene: TRBV29-1

CDR3 DNA: TGTGCCATCAGCCCCGACAGGGGGCACGATCAGCCCCAGCATTTT
CDR3 protein: CAISPDRGHDQPQHF
J gene: TRBJ1-5
clone size: NA
D gene: TRBD1
V gene: TRBV10-3

CDR3 DNA: TGTGCCAGCAGCCGGAAGGGCTTTGGGGACTATGGCTACACCTTC
CDR3 protein: CASSRKGFGDYGYTF
J gene: TRBJ1-2
clone size: few
D gene: NA
V gene: TRBV7-2

CDR3 DNA: TGCGCCAGCCAACCCCGACCAGGGGGCAGTAGCTATGGCTACACCTTC
CDR3 protein: CASQPRPGGSSYGYTF
J gene: TRBJ1-2
clone size: many
D gene: TRBD1
V gene: TRBV10-2

CDR3 DNA: TGCAGCGTTGAAGGCATTACTAGCGGGACATCATACGAGCAGTACTTC
CDR3 protein: CSVEGITSGTSYEQYF
J gene: TRBJ2-7
clone size: few
D gene: TRBD2
V gene: TRBV29-1

CDR3 DNA: TGTGCCAGCAGTGCTAGAGATTATAGGGAGAACACTGAAGCTTTCTTT
CDR3 protein: CASSARDYRENTEAFF
J gene: TRBJ1-1
clone size: NA
D gene: NA
V gene: TRBV25-1

CDR3 DNA: TGTGCCAGCAGCTTAGGGGAACAAGAAGTCTATAGCAATCAGTCCCAGCATTTT
CDR3 protein: CASSLGEQEVYSNQSQHF
J gene: TRBJ1-5
clone size: NA
D gene: NA
V gene: TRBV7-8

CDR3 DNA: TGTGCCAGCAGTCCCGACCCTCAGACCTACGAGCAGTACTTC
CDR3 protein: CASSPDPQTYEQYF
J gene: TRBJ2-7
clone size: NA
D gene: NA
V gene: TRBV6-6

CDR3 DNA: TGTGCCAGCAGTTTGAGAGGGGACTTCCAATCCTACGAGCAGTACTTC
CDR3 protein: CASSLRGDFQSYEQYF
J gene: TRBJ2-7
clone size: NA
D gene: NA
V gene: TRBV12-3/TRBV12-4

CDR3 DNA: TGTGCCAGCCGGCCACTGCGTCATCGAGGCACCGGGGAGCTGTTTTTT
CDR3 protein: CASRPLRHRGTGELFF
J gene: TRBJ2-2
clone size: few
D gene: NA
V gene: TRBV7-9

CDR3 DNA: TGTGCCACCAGGGCCTCGTGGGAAGGCACCGGGGAGCTGTTTTTT
CDR3 protein: CATRASWEGTGELFF
J gene: TRBJ2-2
clone size: many
D gene: NA
V gene: TRBV24-1

CDR3 DNA: TGCGCCAGCAGCCAAGATCTAGGAAACTACGAGCAGTACTTC
CDR3 protein: CASSQDLGNYEQYF
J gene: TRBJ2-7
clone size: NA
D gene: NA
V gene: TRBV4-3

CDR3 DNA: TGTGCCAGCAGCTTATACCAAGACCAAAAACTGTTTTTT
CDR3 protein: CASSLYQDQKLFF
J gene: TRBJ1-4
clone size: NA
D gene: NA
V gene: TRBV7-9

CDR3 DNA: TGTGCCATCAGAAGAACAGACAACACTGAAGCTTTCTTT
CDR3 protein: CAIRRTDNTEAFF
J gene: TRBJ1-1
clone size: many
D gene: NA
V gene: TRBV10-3

CDR3 DNA: TGTGCCAGTAGTATTATGGGATCCGAAGAGACCCAGTACTTC
CDR3 protein: CASSIMGSEETQYF
J gene: TRBJ2-5
clone size: many
D gene: NA
V gene: TRBV19

CDR3 DNA: TGTGCCAGCAGTTTGGACAGGAGGGCCTTTAATTCACCCCTCCACTTT
CDR3 protein: CASSLDRRAFNSPLHF
J gene: TRBJ1-6
clone size: few
D gene: TRBD1
V gene: TRBV6-1

CDR3 DNA: TGTGCCAGCAACTTGGGGATGAACACTGAAGCTTTCTTT
CDR3 protein: CASNLGMNTEAFF
J gene: TRBJ1-1
clone size: many
D gene: NA
V gene: TRBV2

CDR3 DNA: TGTGCCAGCAGCTTAGGGGACCTTACGGGCTACGAGCAGTACTTC
CDR3 protein: CASSLGDLTGYEQYF
J gene: TRBJ2-7
clone size: few
D gene: NA
V gene: TRBV13

CDR3 DNA: TGCAGCGTTACAGGGCCCTCAACTAATGAAAAACTGTTTTTT
CDR3 protein: CSVTGPSTNEKLFF
J gene: TRBJ1-4
clone size: many
D gene: NA
V gene: TRBV29-1

CDR3 DNA: TGCAGCGTACTTGGACAGGGGGAGGGTGAAGCTTTCTTT
CDR3 protein: CSVLGQGEGEAFF
J gene: TRBJ1-1
clone size: many
D gene: TRBD1
V gene: TRBV29-1

CDR3 DNA: TGTGCCAGCAGTGAAAAACGGGGGGTAAGCAATCAGCCCCAGCATTTT
CDR3 protein: CASSEKRGVSNQPQHF
J gene: TRBJ1-5
clone size: few
D gene: NA
V gene: TRBV24-1

CDR3 DNA: TGTGCCAGCAGCCTTCGGGGGATCTGGGAGACCCAGTACTTC
CDR3 protein: CASSLRGIWETQYF
J gene: TRBJ2-5
clone size: NA
D gene: NA
V gene: TRBV5-6

CDR3 DNA: TGTGCCAGTAGTAAATCGTACACAGGGCACAATCAGCCCCAGCATTTT
CDR3 protein: CASSKSYTGHNQPQHF
J gene: TRBJ1-5
clone size: NA
D gene: NA
V gene: TRBV19

CDR3 DNA: TGTGCCAGCAGCCCACTACAGGGGGCGAATAATTCACCCCTCCACTTT
CDR3 protein: CASSPLQGANNSPLHF
J gene: TRBJ1-6
clone size: few
D gene: TRBD1
V gene: TRBV14

CDR3 DNA: TGTGCCAGCAAATCCAGGGACACTTCTAACTATGGCTACACCTTC
CDR3 protein: CASKSRDTSNYGYTF
J gene: TRBJ1-2
clone size: many
D gene: NA
V gene: TRBV2

CDR3 DNA: TGCAGCTTAAACCTGGGGATCCAAGCTAACTATGGCTACACCTTC
CDR3 protein: CSLNLGIQANYGYTF
J gene: TRBJ1-2
clone size: NA
D gene: NA
V gene: TRBV29-1